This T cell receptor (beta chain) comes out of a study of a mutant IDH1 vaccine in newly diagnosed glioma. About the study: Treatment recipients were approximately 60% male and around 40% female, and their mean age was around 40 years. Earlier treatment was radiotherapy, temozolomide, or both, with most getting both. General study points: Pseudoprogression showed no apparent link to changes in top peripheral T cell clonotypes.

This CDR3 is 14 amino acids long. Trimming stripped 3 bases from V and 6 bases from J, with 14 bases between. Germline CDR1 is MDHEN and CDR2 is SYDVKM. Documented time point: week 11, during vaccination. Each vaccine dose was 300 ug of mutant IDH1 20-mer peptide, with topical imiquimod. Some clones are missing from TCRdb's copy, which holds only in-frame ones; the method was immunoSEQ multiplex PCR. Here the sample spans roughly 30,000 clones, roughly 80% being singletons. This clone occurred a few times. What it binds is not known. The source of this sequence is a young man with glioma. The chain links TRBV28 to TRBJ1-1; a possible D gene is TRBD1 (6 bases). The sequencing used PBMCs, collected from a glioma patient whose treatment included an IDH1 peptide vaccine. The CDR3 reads CASSLQGIISEAFF. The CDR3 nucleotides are TGTGCCAGCAGTTTGCAGGGGATAATTTCTGAAGCTTTCTTT.